This T cell receptor (beta chain) was sequenced in a study of beta chain features in type 1 diabetes. About the study: Across the samples, roughly 98 million sorted cells were examined in total. Study findings and constraints: Significant though moderate, a shortening of TCRB CDR3s appeared in all four CD4+ subsets of Type 1 diabetes patients.

This clone was observed a few times. Its antigen is currently unknown. The entirety of the isolated RNA underwent reverse transcription, so expressed TCRB transcripts were sequenced. Sequenced naive, central memory and regulatory T cell samples produced an average of about 3.57 million reads. The assay was immunoSEQ multiplex PCR, and TCRdb's table has in-frame clones only and misses some. This sample yields about 240,000 clones, of which approximately 14% are seen a single time; approximately 0.02% belongs to the top ten. Sequenced material: naive CD4+ T cells from blood. The receptor was isolated from a man under 40 with type 1 diabetes.

Here the CDR3 DNA reads TGCAGCGTTGAGTGGGTTCTCGGAGCAGGGGTCTATGGCTACACCTTC. Translation gives CSVEWVLGAGVYGYTF. This sequence joins TRBV29-1 and TRBJ1-2; a possible D gene is TRBD1 (6 bases). Deletions cut 3 bases from V and 4 bases from J, with 21 bases between. This CDR3 contains 16 residues. Germline V gene lookup returns CDR1 SQVTM and CDR2 ANQGSEA.